The 15 T cell receptor beta chains below all came from one sample that was sequenced in a study of T cell responses to AZD1222 COVID-19 vaccine. The data were produced by immunoSEQ multiplex PCR, yet TCRdb's version contains in-frame clones alone and is incomplete. The sample consists of about 91,000 clones, more than 85% of them appearing once. Sequencing used peripheral blood, obtained 28 days after the second AZD1222 dose. All receptors derive from an adult who received the AZD1222 COVID-19 vaccine.

The chain couples TRBV25-1 to TRBJ1-2; D is unclear. In germline, CDR1 is MGHDK, CDR2 SYGVNS. This CDR3 comprises 14 residues. The V and J ends lost 5 bases and 7 bases respectively, with 17 bases between them. CDR3 protein: CASSHTNYWGGYTF. For the CDR3, the DNA is TGTGCCAGCAGTCATACGAACTACTGGGGTGGCTACACCTTC.

The chain combines TRBV18 with TRBJ1-6; unclear D gene. This CDR3 has 13 residues. The germline V and J ends were trimmed by 2 bases and 14 bases, with 13 bases remaining between them. Germline-derived CDR1 and CDR2 are KGHSH and LQKENI. The CDR3 spells CASSPGREASLHF. Here the CDR3 DNA reads TGTGCCAGCTCACCAGGGAGGGAGGCATCCCTCCACTTT.

This rearrangement joins TRBV3-1 (or the pseudogene TRBV3-2) to TRBJ1-1, with D uncertain. Germline V gene data show CDR1 as LGHDT and CDR2 as YNNKEL (reference sequence). The ends were cut back, 0 bases at V and 3 bases at J, with 8 bases in the middle. This CDR3 is 14 amino acids long. The CDR3 loop is CASSQDRTYTEAFF. The CDR3 region has the DNA TGTGCCAGCAGCCAAGATCGGACTTACACTGAAGCTTTCTTT.

This clone was seen once. The J gene is TRBJ2-7, the V gene TRBV4-2, with 9 nucleotides matching TRBD2. The CDR3 extends over 16 amino acids. J was trimmed by 4 bases and V by 0 bases; bases with no gene match: 7. CDR1 is LGHNA and CDR2 is YNFKEQ in the germline V gene. CDR3 sequence: CASSQDVAGDQYEQYF. The CDR3 coding sequence is TGTGCCAGCAGCCAAGATGTAGCGGGGGACCAGTACGAGCAGTACTTC.

V gene TRBV6-4 combines with J gene TRBJ2-1; 12 bases are shared with TRBD1. The CDR3 totals 16 residues. Germline V gene data show CDR1 as MRHNA and CDR2 as SNTAGT. The J segment lost 6 bases and the V segment lost 0 bases, leaving 3 bases of the junction unmatched. In nucleotides, the CDR3 is TGTGCCAGCAGTGACTCGGGGACAGGGGGCTTCAATGAGCAGTTCTTC. This gives the protein CASSDSGTGGFNEQFF.

This chain uses TRBV6-5 with TRBJ1-1; 8 positions match TRBD1. CDR1 and CDR2 from the germline V gene are MNHEY and SVGAGI. The CDR3 has 12 residues. V shed 8 bases and J 6 bases; nucleotides not matched to a gene: 5. CDR3 protein: CASGDRGPEAFF. The CDR3 region has the DNA TGTGCCAGCGGAGACAGGGGTCCTGAAGCTTTCTTT.

This clone has only a few counts. CDR3 bases: TGTGCCTGGAGTGTAGAGGGGCACGGGGCCCTCCACTTT. It yields the protein CAWSVEGHGALHF. The chain joins TRBV30 to TRBJ1-6; TRBD1 might be the D (5 bases). CDR1 GTSNPN and CDR2 SVGIG come from the germline V gene (reference sequence). V was trimmed by 0 bases and J by 14 bases, leaving 14 bases between them. The CDR3 extends over 13 amino acids.

The chain uses TRBV5-1 and TRBJ1-1; a possible D gene is TRBD1 (6 bases). Germline V CDR1 and CDR2: SGHRS, YFSETQ. V dropped 1 base and J dropped 3 bases, with 13 bases sitting between them. There are 15 residues in the CDR3. In DNA, the CDR3 is TGCGCCAGCAGCTTGTTGATACAGGGCGACACTGAAGCTTTCTTT. It codes for CASSLLIQGDTEAFF. Using reference TRBV5-1 and TRBJ1-1 for the parts outside the CDR3, the full variable domain is KAGVTQTPRYLIKTRGQQVTLSCSPISGHRSVSWYQQTPGQGLQFLFEYFSETQRNKGNFPGRFSGRQFSNSRSEMNVSTLELGDSALYLCASSLLIQGDTEAFFGQGTRLTVV.

The chain joins TRBV6-1 to TRBJ1-1; D perhaps matches TRBD1 (5 bases). Trimming left V 0 bases short and J 8 bases short, with 10 bases between. Germline assignment: CDR1 MNHNS and CDR2 SASEGT. The CDR3 spans 13 residues. The CDR3 DNA sequence: TGTGCCAGCAGTGAAGCGGGGGTTTCGGAAGCTTTCTTT. Its protein product is CASSEAGVSEAFF.

The chain links TRBV29-1 to TRBJ2-5; D perhaps matches TRBD1 (5 bases). The CDR3 is 14 amino acids. Germline V gene lookup returns CDR1 SQVTM and CDR2 ANQGSEA. The germline V and J ends were trimmed by 4 bases and 2 bases, with 14 bases remaining between them. CDR3 DNA sequence: TGCAGCGTTGTGTTTCCTTCAGGGCAAGAGACCCAGTACTTC. This encodes CSVVFPSGQETQYF.

The V call is TRBV18, the J call TRBJ1-5, with no clear D. The germline V gene encodes CDR1 KGHSH and CDR2 LQKENI. Trimming took off 6 bases at V and 1 base at J, with 7 bases between the two ends. The CDR3 totals 13 residues. CDR3 in amino acids: CASSADSNQPQHF. CDR3 bases: TGTGCCAGCTCGGCGGACAGCAATCAGCCCCAGCATTTT.

The CDR3 DNA reads as TGCAGCGTTGGGGATGGGAATCAGCCCCAGCATTTT. Translated: CSVGDGNQPQHF. The rearrangement joins TRBV29-1 to TRBJ1-5; D remains ambiguous. V gave up 4 bases and J gave up 4 bases, with 8 bases separating them. The germline CDR1 and CDR2 sequences are SQVTM and ANQGSEA. The CDR3 contains 12 residues.

The chain employs TRBV5-1 and TRBJ2-7; D tentatively fits TRBD1 or TRBD2 (5 bases each). This CDR3 region has 15 residues. CDR1 and CDR2 (germline): SGHRS, YFSETQ. Trimming took 3 bases from V and 2 from J, leaving 15 bases between them. CDR3 protein: CASSSGSGPTYEQYF. The CDR3 region has the DNA TGCGCCAGCAGCTCGGGATCGGGGCCTACCTACGAGCAGTACTTC.

The chain is built from TRBV9 and TRBJ1-2; D gene ambiguous. V was shortened by 4 bases and J by 8 bases, with 18 bases between the two germline ends. CDR3 size: 14 residues. Germline V gene sequence: CDR1 SGDLS, CDR2 YYNGEE. CDR3 sequence: CASSPRSGPGGYTF. In nucleotides, the CDR3 is TGTGCCAGCAGCCCCCGGTCTGGTCCCGGGGGCTACACCTTC.

This sequence joins TRBV12-3 or TRBV12-4 and TRBJ2-2; D is ambiguous. The CDR3 runs 13 residues. V was cut by 2 bases and J by 9 bases, with 10 bases left in between. The CDR3 nucleotides read TGTGCCAGCAGTTTAACGAGACGGAGGGAGCTGTTTTTT. Encoded protein: CASSLTRRRELFF.